A single T cell receptor beta chain is shown here with its context. Its specificity is unknown. This PCR relied on a set of 60 Vbeta primers and 13 Jbeta primers. Authors' processing steps: Counted up in a later analysis, unique TCR beta chains came to about 83 million, with around 11 million shared. The repertoire was sequenced with immunoSEQ multiplex PCR; TCRdb's copy has only in-frame clones and lacks some. D and trimming come from the DNA, and the V and J calls and clone size come from that table. The table includes some 130,000 clones, 70% to 80% detected once. This sample is part of a study of cytomegalovirus exposure and HLA in healthy donors. V shed 5 bases and J 0 bases; nucleotides not matched to a gene: 7. Germline CDR1 is SGHAT and CDR2 is FQNNGV. The CDR3 is made up of 16 amino acids. Study observations and caveats: According to the study, around 150 TCR beta chains were cytomegalovirus-associated.

What was sequenced was PBMCs. The chain carries TRBV11-2 and TRBJ2-7; 10 bases align to TRBD2. The receptor was derived from a man between 50 and 59 years old in good health and CMV-seronegative. The CDR3: CASSPTLAGFSYEQYF. The CDR3 region has the DNA TGTGCCAGCAGCCCCACACTAGCGGGATTCTCCTACGAGCAGTACTTC.